This is a list of T cell receptor beta chains from one sample in a study of T cell responses to AZD1222 COVID-19 vaccine. Sequenced by immunoSEQ multiplex PCR; TCRdb stores in-frame clones only, minus some. The profile shows 100,000 to 150,000 clones, 88% of them singletons. The input for sequencing was peripheral blood, taken on day 0 of MenACWY control vaccination. These receptors all come from an adult in good health. Both conserved end residues are part of each CDR3. A D gene is named only where the DNA matches it firmly. A clone size is listed for some rows: how often the clone was seen (once, few, many), or a class if it is expanded.

d_gene	abundance	v_gene	j_gene	CDR3nt	CDR3aa
TRBD1	-	TRBV7-9	TRBJ2-5	TGTGCCAGCAGCGCGAGGACAGGGGACGAGACCCAGTACTTC	CASSARTGDETQYF
TRBD1	-	TRBV11-2	TRBJ2-3	TGTGCCAGCAGTCAAGGGACAGGGAGAACAGATACGCAGTATTTT	CASSQGTGRTDTQYF
TRBD1	-	TRBV5-1	TRBJ1-2	TGCGCCAGCAGCTTGGCCGGGACAGGGGTTGGTGGCTACACCTTC	CASSLAGTGVGGYTF
-	-	TRBV10-3	TRBJ2-3	TGTGCCATCAGGCAGGGAGACACAGATACGCAGTATTTT	CAIRQGDTDTQYF
TRBD1	-	TRBV6-5	TRBJ2-7	TGTGCCAGCAGGAGGACAGGGCTCTACGAGCAGTACTTC	CASRRTGLYEQYF
-	-	TRBV3-1/TRBV3-2	TRBJ2-5	TGTGCCAGCAGCCAAGTATCGGGAGTGGGGGCCCAGTACTTC	CASSQVSGVGAQYF
TRBD1	-	TRBV11-2	TRBJ2-6	TGTGCCAGCAGCTCCCCCCGGGACAGGGGTTCGCATGGGGCCAACGTCCTGACTTTC	CASSSPRDRGSHGANVLTF
-	-	TRBV5-4	TRBJ2-4	TGTGCCAGCAGCTTGACAAACATTCAGTACTTC	CASSLTNIQYF
-	-	TRBV29-1	TRBJ1-1	TGCAGCGTTGGACGAGGGCATGAAGCTTTCTTT	CSVGRGHEAFF
-	-	TRBV5-6	TRBJ2-5	TGTGCCAGCAGCTCTCCCCTGGAGCCCCAGTACTTC	CASSSPLEPQYF
TRBD2	-	TRBV24-1	TRBJ2-3	TGTGCCACCAGTGATTTAGCGGGGGGGAGCACAGATACGCAGTATTTT	CATSDLAGGSTDTQYF
TRBD1	-	TRBV6-5	TRBJ1-1	TGTGCCAGCACGGACAGGGGGTACAACACTGAAGCTTTCTTT	CASTDRGYNTEAFF
-	-	TRBV5-1	TRBJ1-6	TGCGCCAGCAGCCGTTTGGGGGGTTCACCCCTCCACTTT	CASSRLGGSPLHF
-	-	TRBV27	TRBJ2-7	TGTGCCAGCAGTATAGACGGGAGAGGCTTCGAGCAGTACTTC	CASSIDGRGFEQYF
TRBD1	-	TRBV6-5	TRBJ1-2	TGTGCCAGCAGTTTCGCCGGGACAGGGATTGGGGGCTACACCTTC	CASSFAGTGIGGYTF
-	few	TRBV18	TRBJ2-7	TGTGCCAGCTCACCACGGAACATAATTAACGAGCAGTACTTC	CASSPRNIINEQYF
-	-	TRBV6-5	TRBJ2-7	TGTGCCAGCAGGCCGGGTTCGGGCGAATACGAGCAGTACTTC	CASRPGSGEYEQYF
-	-	TRBV5-1	TRBJ1-4	TGCGCCAGCAGCTTGGGTGACACAGGAAAACTGTTTTTT	CASSLGDTGKLFF
-	-	TRBV7-2	TRBJ1-1	TGTGCCAGCAGCTTACAGGAGAACACTGAAGCTTTCTTT	CASSLQENTEAFF
-	-	TRBV4-2	TRBJ2-1	TGTGCCAGCAGCCAACACACCGGGACTCCCAAGGTCTTC	CASSQHTGTPKVF
TRBD1	-	TRBV19	TRBJ1-1	TGTGCCAGTAGTACCCGGGAAAAGGGGGCAGGTATGAACACTGAAGCTTTCTTT	CASSTREKGAGMNTEAFF
-	-	TRBV21-1	TRBJ1-5	TGTGCCAGCGGTCGGGACCCACGCAGGGTGGCCCAGCATTTT	CASGRDPRRVAQHF
-	-	TRBV5-4	TRBJ1-4	TGTGCCAGCAGCCGATCAGATAATGAAAAACTGTTTTTT	CASSRSDNEKLFF
-	-	TRBV28	TRBJ1-2	TGTGCCAGCAGTTCCTATGGCTACACCTTC	CASSSYGYTF
-	-	TRBV6-5	TRBJ1-1	TGTGCCAGCAGTTACTCAGCAACCCGGGGGAACACTGAAGCTTTCTTT	CASSYSATRGNTEAFF
-	-	TRBV24-1	TRBJ2-2	TGTGCCACCAGTGACCCCCGACAGGCTAACGGGGAGCTGTTTTTT	CATSDPRQANGELFF
-	-	TRBV5-6	TRBJ2-3	TGTGCCAGCAGCTTGTACTCCCCGGGTACAGATACGCAGTATTTT	CASSLYSPGTDTQYF
-	-	TRBV5-1	TRBJ1-1	TGCGCCAGCAGCTTCATGGGAGGTGACACTGAAGCTTTCTTT	CASSFMGGDTEAFF
-	-	TRBV2	TRBJ1-5	TGTGCCAGCAGGGGGGACACTCGCAATCAGCCCCAGCATTTT	CASRGDTRNQPQHF
-	-	TRBV12-3/TRBV12-4	TRBJ1-5	TGTGCCAGCAGCCGTGGGGGGCGACAGCCCCAGCATTTT	CASSRGGRQPQHF
-	-	TRBV2	TRBJ1-5	TGTGCCAGCAGTAGGGGAGGCAATCAGCCCCAGCATTTT	CASSRGGNQPQHF
-	-	TRBV11-2	TRBJ2-3	TGTGCCAGCAGCTCTTCGCCAGGCAGCACAGATACGCAGTATTTT	CASSSSPGSTDTQYF
TRBD1	once	TRBV5-5	TRBJ1-3	TGTGCCAGCAGCTTGGGACAGGGTTTCAAGTACTCTGGAAACACCATATATTTT	CASSLGQGFKYSGNTIYF
-	-	TRBV21-1	TRBJ2-3	TGTGCCAGCAGCAAAACGGGACCAAGCACAGATACGCAGTATTTT	CASSKTGPSTDTQYF
TRBD2	-	TRBV24-1	TRBJ2-2	TGTGCCACCAGTGCCCGGACTAGCGGAAACACCGGGGAGCTGTTTTTT	CATSARTSGNTGELFF
TRBD1	-	TRBV30	TRBJ1-2	TGTGCCTGGAGTACAGGGGGGGGTGGCTACACCTTC	CAWSTGGGGYTF
TRBD1	-	TRBV7-7	TRBJ2-7	TGTGCCAGCAGCCCGTGGACAGGGGGCCCCTCAATAAGCGAGCAGTACTTC	CASSPWTGGPSISEQYF
TRBD1	-	TRBV2	TRBJ1-2	TGTGCCAGCAGTGAGTGGCAGGGGGCCCCAGCTAACTATGGCTACACCTTC	CASSEWQGAPANYGYTF
-	-	TRBV6-4	TRBJ1-2	TGTGCCAGCAGTGACTCCCAGGGACCTAACTATGGCTACACCTTC	CASSDSQGPNYGYTF
TRBD2	-	TRBV27	TRBJ2-1	TGTGCCAGCAGGGGGAGGGTTGGTTACAATGAGCAGTTCTTC	CASRGRVGYNEQFF
TRBD1	once	TRBV5-1	TRBJ1-4	TGCGCCAGCAGCGCACGACAGGGGATTAATGAAAAACTGTTTTTT	CASSARQGINEKLFF
TRBD1	-	TRBV7-9	TRBJ1-1	TGTGCCAGCAGCCACAGGACAGGGGAGAACACTGAAGCTTTCTTT	CASSHRTGENTEAFF
-	-	TRBV6-6	TRBJ2-6	TGTGCCAGCAGCCGACCTGACAGGCACCCGGGAGGGGCCAACGTCCTGACTTTC	CASSRPDRHPGGANVLTF
-	-	TRBV18	TRBJ1-3	TGTGCCAGCTCACGCTCCGTGGGAAACACCATATATTTT	CASSRSVGNTIYF
-	-	TRBV10-1	TRBJ1-1	TGCGCCAGCAGACCCACAGGGAATACTGAAGCTTTCTTT	CASRPTGNTEAFF
-	-	TRBV24-1	TRBJ2-5	TGTGCCACCAGTGACTGGGGCGGTCAAGAGACCCAGTACTTC	CATSDWGGQETQYF
-	-	TRBV5-1	TRBJ1-1	TGCGCCAGCAGCTTGGGGGGGCTGAACACTGAAGCTTTCTTT	CASSLGGLNTEAFF
TRBD2	-	TRBV2	TRBJ2-7	TGTGCCAGCAGGCTAGCGGTCTCCTACGAGCAGTACTTC	CASRLAVSYEQYF
TRBD2	-	TRBV9	TRBJ2-7	TGTGCCAGCAGCGTTGGCGGGAGGGCCCTCGTAGCCGAGCAGTACTTC	CASSVGGRALVAEQYF
TRBD2	-	TRBV4-2	TRBJ2-1	TGTGCCAGCAGCCAAGAAACCCTAGCGGGAAGCTACAATGAGCAGTTCTTC	CASSQETLAGSYNEQFF
TRBD1	-	TRBV2	TRBJ1-5	TGTGCCAGCAACAGGGGGTTAAGCAATCAGCCCCAGCATTTT	CASNRGLSNQPQHF
-	-	TRBV5-6	TRBJ2-7	TGTGCCAGCAGCTTTCAGGGGCTCTACGAGCAGTACTTC	CASSFQGLYEQYF
TRBD2	-	TRBV5-1	TRBJ2-7	TGCGCCAGCGGCTTACCCGCTAGCGGGGGGTATGGCTACGAGCAGTACTTC	CASGLPASGGYGYEQYF
TRBD1	-	TRBV2	TRBJ1-2	TGTGCCAGCAGGGACAGGGTCTATGGCTACACCTTC	CASRDRVYGYTF